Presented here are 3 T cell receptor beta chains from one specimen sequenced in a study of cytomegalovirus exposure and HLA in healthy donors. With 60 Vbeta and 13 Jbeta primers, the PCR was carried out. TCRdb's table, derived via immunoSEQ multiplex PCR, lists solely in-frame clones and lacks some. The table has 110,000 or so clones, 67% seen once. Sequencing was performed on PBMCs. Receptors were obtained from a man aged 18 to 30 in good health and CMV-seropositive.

Written as DNA, the CDR3 is TGTGCCAGCAGTTATCTGGGGGCTAGCACAGATACGCAGTATTTT. It is translated as CASSYLGASTDTQYF. V is TRBV6-5 and J is TRBJ2-3; D is perhaps TRBD1 (6 bases). CDR3 length equals 15 residues. Germline V lookup: CDR1 MNHEY, CDR2 SVGAGI. V shed 3 bases and J shed 0 bases, with 10 bases lying between them.

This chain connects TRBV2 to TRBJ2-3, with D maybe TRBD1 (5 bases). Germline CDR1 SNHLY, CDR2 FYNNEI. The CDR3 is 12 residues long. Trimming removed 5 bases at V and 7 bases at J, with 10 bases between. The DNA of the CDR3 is TGTGCCAGCAGTATCCAGGGTAATACGCAGTATTTT. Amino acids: CASSIQGNTQYF.

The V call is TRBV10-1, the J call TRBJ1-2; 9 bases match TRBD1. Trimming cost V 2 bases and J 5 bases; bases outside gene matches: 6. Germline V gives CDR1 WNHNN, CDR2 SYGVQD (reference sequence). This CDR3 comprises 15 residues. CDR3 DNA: TGCGCCAGCAGTGAGACGATTGGACAGGGGTATGGCTACACCTTC. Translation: CASSETIGQGYGYTF.